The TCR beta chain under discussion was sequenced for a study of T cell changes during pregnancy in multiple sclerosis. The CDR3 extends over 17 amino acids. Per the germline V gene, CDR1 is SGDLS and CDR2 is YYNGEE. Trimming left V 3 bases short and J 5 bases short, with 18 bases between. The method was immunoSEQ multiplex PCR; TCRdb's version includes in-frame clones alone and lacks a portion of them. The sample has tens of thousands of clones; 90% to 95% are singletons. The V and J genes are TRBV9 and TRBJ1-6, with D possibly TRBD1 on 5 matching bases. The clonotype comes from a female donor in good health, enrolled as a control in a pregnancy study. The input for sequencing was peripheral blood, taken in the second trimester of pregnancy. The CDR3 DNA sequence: TGTGCCAGCAGCGGGGGGGGGAGGGTGAGGAATAATTCACCCCTCCACTTT. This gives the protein CASSGGGRVRNNSPLHF.